The rows below give T cell receptor beta chains drawn from one sample of a study of T cell changes during pregnancy in multiple sclerosis. TCRdb's table, derived via immunoSEQ multiplex PCR, lists solely in-frame clones and lacks some. This sample has roughly 64,000 clones, with approximately 91% found just once. Sequenced material: peripheral blood, taken in the second trimester of pregnancy. These receptors were taken from a female donor with multiple sclerosis, enrolled in a pregnancy study. The CDR3 runs from the conserved cysteine through the conserved F or W. D genes are given only for firm matches. For some rows the clone size is stated as once, few or many, or as a class when expanded; others skip it.

j_call d_call v_call clone_size cdr3_aa cdr3_nt
TRBJ1-4 - TRBV18 - CASSPRAYGEKLFF TGTGCCAGCTCACCCAGGGCCTATGGTGAAAAACTGTTTTTT
TRBJ2-7 TRBD1 TRBV4-1 - CASSQAPDRGTYEQYF TGCGCCAGCAGCCAAGCCCCGGACAGGGGTACCTACGAGCAGTACTTC
TRBJ2-2 TRBD1 TRBV6-5 medium-sized CASSYAGQGWTGELFF TGTGCCAGCAGTTACGCGGGACAGGGTTGGACCGGGGAGCTGTTTTTT
TRBJ2-2 - TRBV30 - CAWSVLNGELFF TGTGCCTGGAGTGTACTTAACGGGGAGCTGTTTTTT
TRBJ1-5 - TRBV2 - CAVSGFSNQPQHF TGTGCCGTCTCCGGGTTTAGCAATCAGCCCCAGCATTTT
TRBJ1-1 - TRBV2 - CASRREVNTEAFF TGTGCCAGCAGAAGAGAGGTGAACACTGAAGCTTTCTTT
TRBJ1-4 - TRBV7-8 - CASSLRGTNEKLFF TGTGCCAGCAGCTTACGCGGGACTAATGAAAAACTGTTTTTT
TRBJ2-5 TRBD2 TRBV4-2 - CASSRTSGGPQETQYF TGTGCCAGCAGCCGAACTAGCGGGGGGCCCCAAGAGACCCAGTACTTC
TRBJ1-1 TRBD1 TRBV11-2 - CASSSHLQGQGTEAFF TGTGCCAGCAGCTCCCATCTACAGGGGCAGGGGACTGAAGCTTTCTTT
TRBJ2-2 - TRBV5-4 once CASSLAVTPGELFF TGTGCCAGCAGCTTGGCGGTTACCCCCGGGGAGCTGTTTTTT
TRBJ1-2 - TRBV18 once CASSPQGSNYGYTF TGTGCCAGCTCACCGCAGGGGTCCAACTATGGCTACACCTTC
TRBJ2-5 TRBD2 TRBV2 - CASSEGRSGGWGGETQYF TGTGCCAGCAGTGAAGGAAGGAGCGGGGGCTGGGGTGGGGAGACCCAGTACTTC